Sequencing of this T cell receptor beta chain was carried out in a study of cytomegalovirus exposure and HLA in healthy donors. Study as a whole: From HLA-typed donors, an early data release held tens of millions of unique TCRs.

The PCR ran on 60 Vbeta and 13 Jbeta primers. Generated by immunoSEQ multiplex PCR, the TCRdb table keeps only in-frame clones and is missing some. The data show approximately 97,000 clones, 70% to 80% seen once. Remarks on this clone: What it binds is unknown.

Findings and caveats of the study: The study had only CMV serostatus as immune exposure information.

The sequencing input was PBMCs. The clonotype comes from a male donor in good health and CMV-seropositive.

For the CDR3, the DNA is TGTGCCAGCAGTGAACGGACACCGCAAAACGAAAAACTGTTTTTT. Amino acid sequence: CASSERTPQNEKLFF. The chain uses TRBV6-1 and TRBJ1-4; the D gene is possibly TRBD1 (5 bases). Trimming shortened V by 2 bases and J by 8 bases, and 15 bases separated the two germline ends. The CDR3 extends over 15 amino acids. Germline loops: CDR1 MNHNS, CDR2 SASEGT.